This TCR beta chain was profiled in a study of T cell responses to AZD1222 COVID-19 vaccine. Details on this clone: Antigen unknown.

This table comes from immunoSEQ multiplex PCR, and its TCRdb copy is limited to in-frame clones, with some not included. Among nearly 90,000 clones, around 90% were seen once, and the ten largest hold about 9.3%. Findings of the study overall: Recipients of two AZD1222 doses showed rising Spike-specific TCR breadth and depth. Unmutated variant regions are reportedly targeted by nearly half of spike-specific TCRs. Researchers took repertoire samples only after the peak T cell response had come. White British people made up most donors, females outnumbered males, and clonal diversity was possibly underestimated.

The sample in question was peripheral blood, obtained on day 0 of MenACWY control vaccination. The clonotype originates from an adult in good health.

The CDR3 nucleotides read TGTGCCAGCAGCGACGACACGCAACCACAAAACACTGAAGCTTTCTTT. Translated, it gives CASSDDTQPQNTEAFF. The chain employs TRBV5-4 and TRBJ1-1, with D hard to call. The V and J ends lost 4 bases and 2 bases respectively, with 18 bases between them. This CDR3 is 16 amino acids long. Germline V gene data show CDR1 as SGHNT and CDR2 as YYREEE (reference sequence).